A selection of T cell receptor beta chains follows, all from one sample in a study of cytomegalovirus exposure and HLA in healthy donors. TCRdb's table, derived via immunoSEQ multiplex PCR, lists solely in-frame clones and lacks some. The sample is made up of more than 100,000 clones, and the top ten hold about 1.6% of it. The sequencing sample was made of PBMCs. Receptors were obtained from a woman aged 35 to 49 in good health and CMV-seronegative. CDR3s include the opening cysteine and the closing phenylalanine or tryptophan. The order of the fields is J gene, D gene, V gene, CDR3 DNA, CDR3 protein. The D gene is left open where the match is weak.

TRBJ1-2 . TRBV7-9 TGTGCCAGCAGCGTAGCGCAGGGGCGCAACTATGGCTACACCTTC CASSVAQGRNYGYTF
TRBJ1-5 TRBD1 TRBV19 TGTGCCAGTAGTATCCGGGACAGGGATCAGCCCCAGCATTTT CASSIRDRDQPQHF
TRBJ1-5 . TRBV7-9 TGTGCCAGCAGCTTAGAAGGCCAGGGGCCGCCCCAGCATTTT CASSLEGQGPPQHF
TRBJ1-2 TRBD1 TRBV29-1 TGCAGCGTTACGAGACAGGGGCAGCGTAATGGCTACACCTTC CSVTRQGQRNGYTF
TRBJ2-2 TRBD1 TRBV5-5 TGTGCCAGCAAACCGGGACAGGGAACCGGGGAGCTGTTTTTT CASKPGQGTGELFF
TRBJ2-7 . TRBV5-4 TGTGCCTGCAGCTTGGTAGGGAGGTCCTACGAGCAGTACTTC CACSLVGRSYEQYF
TRBJ2-5 TRBD2 TRBV5-1 TGCGCCAGCAGCTTGTCGGCGGGGGGCGCCGAGACCCAGTACTTC CASSLSAGGAETQYF
TRBJ2-5 TRBD2 TRBV9 TGTGCCAGCAGCTCCCGGACTAGCGGGCGGCAAGAGACCCAGTACTTC CASSSRTSGRQETQYF
TRBJ2-5 TRBD1 TRBV14 TGTGCCAGCAGCCTGACCAGGGACAGCCAAGAGACCCAGTACTTC CASSLTRDSQETQYF
TRBJ1-5 TRBD1 TRBV7-3 TGTGCCAGCAGCTTACCGGGACAGGGTTGTCGGGGCAATCAGCCCCAGCATTTT CASSLPGQGCRGNQPQHF
TRBJ1-5 . TRBV5-5 TGTGCCAGCAGCTTGGTATTGGCGGCCAATCAGCCCCAGCATTTT CASSLVLAANQPQHF